This T cell receptor (beta chain) stems from a study of Graves' ophthalmopathy and Graves' hyperthyroidism. Overall study results and limits: In predicting ophthalmopathy progression, the model reached 65% to 71% sensitivity and 72% to 80% specificity. Thyroid clonotypes that were expanded above 0.001 frequency mostly also appeared in blood.

The TCR beta CDR3 regions underwent amplification from RNA transcripts. The authors performed first-round RT-PCR with HTBI primers and then a second-round multiplex PCR. A single record per CDR3 protein comes from TCRdb applying MiXCR to the multiplex PCR reads. The sample contains fewer than 400,000 distinct CDR3 sequences, approximately 20% of which appear only once. The CDR3 sequence is 14 residues long. The germline CDR1 and CDR2 sequences are MDHEN and SYDVKM. V was pared by 5 bases and J by 1 base, with 11 bases between. This clonotype was seen many times. Its matching antigen is unknown. None of the included patients had other autoimmune diseases, uncontrolled infections, pregnancy or lactation, as these led to exclusion. Diagnosis was based on clinical symptoms, serum thyroxine, TRAb, thyroid ultrasound and orbital computed tomography.

This clonotype originated in a woman aged 18-29 years with Graves' ophthalmopathy. What was sequenced was peripheral blood. The gene calls are TRBV28 and TRBJ2-5; D may be TRBD1 or TRBD2 (5 bases each). CDR3 sequence reads: CASSEGRAQETQYF. The CDR3 DNA reads as TGTGCCAGCAGTGAGGGCAGGGCCCAAGAGACCCAGTACTTC.